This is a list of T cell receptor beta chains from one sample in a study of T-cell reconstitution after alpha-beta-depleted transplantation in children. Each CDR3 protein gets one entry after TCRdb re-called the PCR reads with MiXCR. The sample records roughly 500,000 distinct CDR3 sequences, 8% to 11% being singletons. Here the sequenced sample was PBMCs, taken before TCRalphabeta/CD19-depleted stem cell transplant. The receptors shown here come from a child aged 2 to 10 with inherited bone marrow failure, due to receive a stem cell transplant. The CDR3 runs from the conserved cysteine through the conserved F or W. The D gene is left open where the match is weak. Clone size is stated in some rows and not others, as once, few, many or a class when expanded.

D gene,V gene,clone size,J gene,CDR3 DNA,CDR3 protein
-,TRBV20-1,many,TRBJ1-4,TGCAGTGCTAGAGATCGACGGACGGATGAAAAACTGTTTTTT,CSARDRRTDEKLFF
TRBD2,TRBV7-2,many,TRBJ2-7,TGTGCCAGCAGAGCGACTAGCGGCAGAGACGAGCAGTACTTC,CASRATSGRDEQYF
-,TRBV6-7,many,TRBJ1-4,TGTGCCAGCAGTTACCTACCCGCTCCGCTAACAGCAACTAATGAAAAACTGTTTTTT,CASSYLPAPLTATNEKLFF
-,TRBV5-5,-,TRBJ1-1,TGTGCCAGCAGCTTGGAAGGGCCTCTAGGGACTGAAGCTTTCTTT,CASSLEGPLGTEAFF
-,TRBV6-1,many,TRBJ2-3,TGTGCCAGCAGTCCCTGGACAGAGAGCACAGATACGCAGTATTTT,CASSPWTESTDTQYF
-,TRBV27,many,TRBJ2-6,TGTGCCAGCAGTTCGCTTGACCTCTCTGGGGCCAACGTCCTGACTTTC,CASSSLDLSGANVLTF
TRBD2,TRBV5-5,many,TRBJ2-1,TGTGCCAGCAGCCTCTGGACTAGCCAGCAGTTCTTC,CASSLWTSQQFF
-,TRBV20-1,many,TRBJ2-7,TGCAGTGCTGGCCCTCCGGACCGATCCTACGAGCAGTACTTC,CSAGPPDRSYEQYF
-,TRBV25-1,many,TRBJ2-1,TGTGCCAGCAGTGGGCCCCCTTCGCGGGCCAGCTCCTACAATGAGCAGTTCTTC,CASSGPPSRASSYNEQFF
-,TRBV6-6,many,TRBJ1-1,TGTGCCAGCAGTTCCCCGGCATTAACTGAAGCTTTCTTT,CASSSPALTEAFF
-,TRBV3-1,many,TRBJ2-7,TGTGCCAGCAGCCAACTCGGCGGATCCTACGAGCAGTACTTC,CASSQLGGSYEQYF
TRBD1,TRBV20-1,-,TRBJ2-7,TGCAGTGCTAGCCGGGACAGGTTCTGGGGCGAGCAGTACTTC,CSASRDRFWGEQYF
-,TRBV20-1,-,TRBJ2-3,TGCAGTGCTAGAGATCCTAATCGGGACCTAGGGTGGCAGTATTTT,CSARDPNRDLGWQYF
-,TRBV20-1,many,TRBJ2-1,TGCAGTGCTAGCTTGGCCCGTGATGAGCAGTTCTTC,CSASLARDEQFF
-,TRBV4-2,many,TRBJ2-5,TGTGCCAGCAGCCAAGGCGGCGGGACGGTGGAGACCCAGTACTTC,CASSQGGGTVETQYF
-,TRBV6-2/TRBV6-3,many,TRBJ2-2,TGTGCCAGCAGTTACCCGGAGGCCACCGGGGAGCTGTTTTTT,CASSYPEATGELFF
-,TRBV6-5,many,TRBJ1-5,TGTGCCAGCAGTTACGACAGGTCCCGGCCCCAGCATTTT,CASSYDRSRPQHF
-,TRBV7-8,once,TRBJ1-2,TGTGCCAGCAGCGCATTGGGGACCTATGGCTACACCTTC,CASSALGTYGYTF
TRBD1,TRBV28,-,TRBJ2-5,TGTGCCAGCGGGTGGGGACAGAGACAAGAGACCCAGTACTTC,CASGWGQRQETQYF
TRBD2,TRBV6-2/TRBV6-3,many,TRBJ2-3,TGTGCCAGCAGTCCACTAGCGGGGGACACAGATACGCAGTATTTT,CASSPLAGDTDTQYF
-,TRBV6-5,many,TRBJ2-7,TGTGCCAGCAGTTACAGTGGTCGCAGGGACTACGAGCAGTACTTC,CASSYSGRRDYEQYF
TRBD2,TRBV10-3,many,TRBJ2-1,TGTGCCATCAGCGGGACTAGCGGGAGGGCCATAGACAATGAGCAGTTCTTC,CAISGTSGRAIDNEQFF
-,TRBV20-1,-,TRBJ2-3,TGCAGTGCGAATGCACTACCTTACACAGATACGCAGTATTTT,CSANALPYTDTQYF
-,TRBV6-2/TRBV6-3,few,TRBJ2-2,TGTGCCAGCACCCACCTAAAGGGGACCGGGGAGCTGTTTTTT,CASTHLKGTGELFF
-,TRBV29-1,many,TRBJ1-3,TGCAGCGCCGCCCGGGACACTGGAAACACCATATATTTT,CSAARDTGNTIYF
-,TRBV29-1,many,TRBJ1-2,TGCAGCGTTGAAGCGGCGGGGGGGCACTTCTATGGCTACACCTTC,CSVEAAGGHFYGYTF
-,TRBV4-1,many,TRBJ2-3,TGCGCCAGCAGCCACCGGGCTCAATCTGGGCATTATACGCAGTATTTT,CASSHRAQSGHYTQYF
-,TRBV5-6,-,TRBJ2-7,TGTGCCAGCAGATCGGGGAGCTCCTACGAGCAGTACTTC,CASRSGSSYEQYF
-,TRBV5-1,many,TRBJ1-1,TGCGCCAGCAGCTGGGGCCCAGGGGACGGCACTGAAGCTTTCTTT,CASSWGPGDGTEAFF
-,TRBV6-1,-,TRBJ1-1,TGTGCCAGCGCCATTGCTACAGCGAACACTGAAGCTTTCTTT,CASAIATANTEAFF
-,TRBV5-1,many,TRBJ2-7,TGCGCCAGCAGCTTGGGAATACCCCTCTCCTACGAGCAGTACTTC,CASSLGIPLSYEQYF
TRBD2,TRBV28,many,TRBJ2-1,TGTGCCAGCAGTTTGTTGGGACTAGCGCTCTACAATGAGCAGTTCTTC,CASSLLGLALYNEQFF
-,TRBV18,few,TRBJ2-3,TGTGCCAGCTCACATGATGGCACAGATACGCAGTATTTT,CASSHDGTDTQYF
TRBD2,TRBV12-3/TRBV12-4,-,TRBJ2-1,TGTGCCAGCAGTGGACTAGCGGGTTTATCCTACAATGAGCAGTTCTTC,CASSGLAGLSYNEQFF
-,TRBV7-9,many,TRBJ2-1,TGTGCCAGCAGCGAAGGCAATGAGCAGTTCTTC,CASSEGNEQFF
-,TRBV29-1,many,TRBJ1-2,TGCAGCGCTGAGACGGAAGCTAACTATGGCTACACCTTC,CSAETEANYGYTF
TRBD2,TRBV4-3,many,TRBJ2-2,TGCGCCAGCAGCCAACTGGCGGGAGGAACCGGGGAGCTGTTTTTT,CASSQLAGGTGELFF
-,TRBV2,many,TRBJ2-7,TGTGCCAGCAGTGAGAGGGGCAGACCCAACTACGAGCAGTACTTC,CASSERGRPNYEQYF
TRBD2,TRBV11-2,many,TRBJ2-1,TGTGCCAGCAGCCCCTCTTGGGCTAGCGGGAGGCACAATGAGCAGTTCTTC,CASSPSWASGRHNEQFF
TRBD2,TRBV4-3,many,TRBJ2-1,TGCGCCAGCAGCCAAGGGAGGACCGGGAGGCTCCCGCAGTTCTTC,CASSQGRTGRLPQFF
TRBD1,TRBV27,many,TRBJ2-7,TGTGCCAGCAGTCCTAGACAGGGGATGCGCGAGCAGTACTTC,CASSPRQGMREQYF
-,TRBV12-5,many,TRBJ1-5,TGTGCTAGTGGGCTAGGGCGGTCCCAGCATTTT,CASGLGRSQHF
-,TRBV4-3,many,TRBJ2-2,TGCGCCAGCAGCCAAGATCTTGGCGGACTAAACACCGGGGAGCTGTTTTTT,CASSQDLGGLNTGELFF
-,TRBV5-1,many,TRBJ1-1,TGCGCCAGCAACGGAGACCACACTGAAGCTTTCTTT,CASNGDHTEAFF
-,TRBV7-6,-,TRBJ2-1,TGTGCCAGCAGCTTAATCGTGAGACCGGGTCTCGAAGCCGGTGAGCAGTTCTTC,CASSLIVRPGLEAGEQFF
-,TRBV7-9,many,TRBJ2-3,TGTGCCAGCAGCTTGAGTCCCCTACCTAGCACAGATACGCAGTATTTT,CASSLSPLPSTDTQYF
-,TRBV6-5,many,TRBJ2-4,TGTGCCAGCAGTTATTTCCCGGGAAGGTCCAAAAACATTCAGTACTTC,CASSYFPGRSKNIQYF